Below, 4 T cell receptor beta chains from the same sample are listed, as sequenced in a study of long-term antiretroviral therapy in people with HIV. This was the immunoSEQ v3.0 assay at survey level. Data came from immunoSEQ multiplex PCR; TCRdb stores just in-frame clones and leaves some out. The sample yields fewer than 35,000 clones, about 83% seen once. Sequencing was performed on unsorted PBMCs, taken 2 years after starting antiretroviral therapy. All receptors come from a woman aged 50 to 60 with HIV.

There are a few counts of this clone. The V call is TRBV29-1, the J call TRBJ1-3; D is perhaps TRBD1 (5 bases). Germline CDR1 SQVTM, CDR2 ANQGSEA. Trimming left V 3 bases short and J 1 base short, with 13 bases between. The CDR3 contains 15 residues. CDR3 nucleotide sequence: TGCAGCGTTGAGACGGGACTCCTATCTGGAAACACCATATATTTT. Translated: CSVETGLLSGNTIYF. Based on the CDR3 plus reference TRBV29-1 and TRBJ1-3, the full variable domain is SAVISQKPSRDICQRGTSLTIQCQVDSQVTMMFWYRQQPGQSLTLIATANQGSEATYESGFVIDKFPISRPNLTFSTLTVSNMSPEDSSIYLCSVETGLLSGNTIYFGEGSWLTVV.

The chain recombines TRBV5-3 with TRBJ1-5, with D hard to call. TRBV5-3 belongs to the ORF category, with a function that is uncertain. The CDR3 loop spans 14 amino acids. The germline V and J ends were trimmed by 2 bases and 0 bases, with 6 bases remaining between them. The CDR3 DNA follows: TGTGCCAGAAGCTTAATTTATAGCAATCAGCCCCAGCATTTT. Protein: CARSLIYSNQPQHF.

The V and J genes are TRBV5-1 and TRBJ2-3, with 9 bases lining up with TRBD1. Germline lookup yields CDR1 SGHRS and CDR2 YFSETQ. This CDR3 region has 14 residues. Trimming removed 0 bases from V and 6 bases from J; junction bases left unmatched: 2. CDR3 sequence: CASSLGTGVDTQYF. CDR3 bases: TGCGCCAGCAGCTTGGGGACAGGGGTTGATACGCAGTATTTT.

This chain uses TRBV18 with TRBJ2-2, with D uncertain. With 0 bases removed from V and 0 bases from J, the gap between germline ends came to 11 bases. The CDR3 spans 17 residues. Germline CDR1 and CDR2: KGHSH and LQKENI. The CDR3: CASSPPFRLTNTGELFF. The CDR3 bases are TGTGCCAGCTCACCACCTTTCAGATTGACGAACACCGGGGAGCTGTTTTTT.